Listed below are T cell receptor beta chains from one sample, sequenced in a study of blood T cells in healthy people across ages. In TCRdb, the 5' RACE reads were re-called with MiXCR into one record per CDR3 protein. The sample lists roughly 1.4 million distinct CDR3 sequences; 59% were seen once. The sample comprised blood. These receptors originate from a man aged 18-30 years in good health. The CDR3 runs from the conserved cysteine through the conserved F or W. The D gene is left open where the match is weak. Size is omitted from some rows. Given values are once, few, many or a class for expanded clones.

j_gene | v_gene | abundance | d_gene | CDR3nt | CDR3aa
TRBJ2-7 | TRBV7-2 | - | - | TGTGCCAGCAGCATCTTCCCGGCCTACGAGCAGTACTTC | CASSIFPAYEQYF
TRBJ1-1 | TRBV12-3/TRBV12-4 | - | - | TGTGCCAGCAGTCCCTGGGCGGGGTCCACTGAAGCTTTCTTT | CASSPWAGSTEAFF
TRBJ2-1 | TRBV6-2/TRBV6-3 | - | - | TGTGCCAGCAGTTACTTGCGGGGGCGAAATTCCTACAATGAGCAGTTCTTC | CASSYLRGRNSYNEQFF
TRBJ2-3 | TRBV5-1 | - | TRBD2 | TGCGCCAGCAGCGAGGGGACTAGCGGGGGGCCTCTAAGCACAGATACGCAGTATTTT | CASSEGTSGGPLSTDTQYF
TRBJ1-2 | TRBV29-1 | - | TRBD1 | TGCAGCATGGACAGGGTGGATGGCTACACCTTC | CSMDRVDGYTF
TRBJ2-3 | TRBV7-9 | - | - | TGTGCCAGCAGCGCTACTAGCAGGGCAGATACGCAGTATTTT | CASSATSRADTQYF
TRBJ2-7 | TRBV6-1 | - | TRBD1 | TGTGCCAGCAGTGGCCGGGACAGGGTCCCCTACGAGCAGTACTTC | CASSGRDRVPYEQYF
TRBJ2-5 | TRBV20-1 | - | - | TGCAGTGCTCCAGAGGGTAGGACCCCAGGGACCCAGTACTTC | CSAPEGRTPGTQYF
TRBJ2-1 | TRBV6-2/TRBV6-3 | - | - | TGTGCCAGCAGACCTATCCCGGTATGGCCCTACAATGAGCAGTTCTTC | CASRPIPVWPYNEQFF
TRBJ2-3 | TRBV29-1 | - | - | TGCAGCGCCCCGCGGGCAGATACGCAGTATTTT | CSAPRADTQYF
TRBJ2-7 | TRBV28 | - | - | TGTGCCAGCAGTTCCCCCCCACCGGGGCATTTATACTACGAGCAGTACTTC | CASSSPPPGHLYYEQYF
TRBJ2-7 | TRBV14 | - | - | TGTGCCAGCAGCCAAGGCCGGACAGCGTACGAGCAGTACTTC | CASSQGRTAYEQYF
TRBJ2-5 | TRBV20-1 | - | TRBD1 | TGCAGTGCTCCAGACAGGGGGTTTGAGACCCAGTACTTC | CSAPDRGFETQYF
TRBJ2-7 | TRBV6-1 | - | TRBD2 | TGTGCCAGCAGAGAAGCGGGGGGGCCCGCCTACGAGCAGTACTTC | CASREAGGPAYEQYF
TRBJ2-7 | TRBV6-6 | - | - | TGTGCCAGCAGCCACAGGGTGGAGGCCTACGAGCAGTACTTC | CASSHRVEAYEQYF
TRBJ2-3 | TRBV6-1 | - | - | TGTGCCAGCAGTGTCAGGGGGAGGGATACGCAGTATTTT | CASSVRGRDTQYF
TRBJ2-3 | TRBV20-1 | few | TRBD2 | TGCAGTGCCGCTTCCGGACTAGCGGGATCAGATACGCAGTATTTT | CSAASGLAGSDTQYF
TRBJ2-5 | TRBV10-3 | - | TRBD1 | TGTGCCATCAGTGGGACAGGGAGTGAGACCCAGTACTTC | CAISGTGSETQYF
TRBJ2-1 | TRBV6-2/TRBV6-3 | - | - | TGTGCCAGCAGTTGGGCCCGACCGCGGGCCTACAATGAGCAGTTCTTC | CASSWARPRAYNEQFF
TRBJ2-7 | TRBV29-1 | - | - | TGCAGCGTCTGGGCGAGCTCCTACGAGCAGTACTTC | CSVWASSYEQYF
TRBJ2-7 | TRBV20-1 | once | TRBD1 | TGCGGTGCCGGGGGACAGGGGCGGCAGTACTTC | CGAGGQGRQYF
TRBJ2-3 | TRBV27 | few | - | TGTGCCAGCAGTCCGGGAGCCACAGATACGCAGTATTTT | CASSPGATDTQYF
TRBJ1-1 | TRBV7-9 | - | - | TGTGCCAGCAGCCCAAGGGTTTTGGGGCCCCGAGGGACTGAAGCTTTCTTT | CASSPRVLGPRGTEAFF
TRBJ2-1 | TRBV3-1 | few | TRBD1 | TGTGCCAGCAGCCAAGATAACCAAAGGGGGCTTGAGCAGTTCTTC | CASSQDNQRGLEQFF
TRBJ2-3 | TRBV27 | few | - | TGTGCCAGCACCCCGGGGGCTCGCACAGATACGCAGTATTTT | CASTPGARTDTQYF
TRBJ2-5 | TRBV20-1 | - | - | TGCAGTGCTCCCCCTGACAGGGAGACCCAGTACTTC | CSAPPDRETQYF
TRBJ1-1 | TRBV29-1 | - | - | TGTAAAGAAGGAACTGAAGCTTTCTTT | CKEGTEAFF
TRBJ1-1 | TRBV20-1 | - | TRBD1 | TGCAGTGCTAGCTCAGGGGGGGCTTTCTTT | CSASSGGAFF
TRBJ2-3 | TRBV28 | - | - | TGTGCCAGCAGACACGGGAGTGGGACAGATACGCAGTATTTT | CASRHGSGTDTQYF
TRBJ2-1 | TRBV7-6 | - | TRBD2 | TGTGCCAGCAGCTTAATCGCCTGGGGGGGTGAGCAGTTCTTC | CASSLIAWGGEQFF
TRBJ2-1 | TRBV20-1 | - | TRBD2 | TGCAGTGCTCCTAGCGGGAGTGTGGGATACAATGAGCAGTTCTTC | CSAPSGSVGYNEQFF
TRBJ1-2 | TRBV4-1 | few | - | TGCGCCAGCAGCCAAACAGAGAGGAACTATGGCTACACCTTC | CASSQTERNYGYTF
TRBJ2-7 | TRBV29-1 | - | - | TGCAGCGTGCGAAAGCCGGGACACTTAAACTACGAGCAGTACTTC | CSVRKPGHLNYEQYF
TRBJ2-7 | TRBV20-1 | - | - | TGCAGTGCGGCTAGGACAGCTGGCTACGAGCAGTACTTC | CSAARTAGYEQYF
TRBJ1-2 | TRBV7-9 | - | - | TGTGCCAGCAGCGTAGCCCACTTCTATGGCTACACCTTC | CASSVAHFYGYTF